This T cell receptor beta chain appears in the sequencing data of a study of brain T cells in children with intractable seizures. In the case of this clone: Its antigen is currently unknown.

The germline V and J ends were trimmed by 5 bases and 3 bases, with 14 bases remaining between them. In germline, CDR1 is MNHEY, CDR2 SVGAGI. The CDR3 covers 14 residues. Time point reported: blood from clinic visit 5 months post-surgery; TSC patient then seizure free. Only cases whose brain tissue showed the highest T cell transcript signatures were sequenced. Patients received at least one anti-epileptic drug before surgery. The assay was immunoSEQ multiplex PCR, and TCRdb's table has in-frame clones only and misses some. Found here are about 350,000 clones, roughly 92% of them singletons; the top ten hold roughly 6%. Study-level points and caveats: Only CDR3 sequence similarity suggested viral specificity, without known HCMV serostatus. Clones missing pre-surgery may reflect undersampling of that blood sample.

The sample was peripheral blood, taken 5 to 6 months after surgery. This chain connects TRBV6-5 to TRBJ2-7; D ambiguous. The origin of this receptor is a boy under three years old with tuberous sclerosis and intractable seizures. The CDR3 protein is CASSTAYSLYEQYF. DNA of the CDR3: TGTGCCAGCAGTACAGCGTATTCCCTCTACGAGCAGTACTTC.